Described below is a single T cell receptor beta chain sequence and its context. Its antigen is undetermined. The data are from a study of response to subunit inactivated influenza vaccine. General study results and limits: The study's authors posited that every seasonal influenza vaccination enlists few new T cells.

From the RT-PCR reads, TCRdb called clonotypes with MiXCR, one entry per CDR3 protein. The data show hundreds of thousands of distinct CDR3 sequences, with more than 15% seen just once and around 10% held by the top ten. The sequenced sample was PBMCs from blood, obtained less than 13 days after vaccination. The receptor comes from a man in his fifties who received an inactivated influenza vaccine.

The CDR3 is CASSELGRGWEQYF. CDR3 coding DNA: TGTGCCAGCAGTGAGCTGGGCAGGGGATGGGAGCAGTACTTC. The gene calls are TRBV6-1 and TRBJ2-7; D may be TRBD1 (6 bases). CDR1 is MNHNS and CDR2 is SASEGT in the germline V gene. CDR3 length: 14 amino acids. With 3 bases removed from V and 7 bases from J, the gap between germline ends came to 16 bases.